The entry below gives a single TCR beta chain sequence along with its context. This clonotype was seen only a few times. It has no known antigen specificity. Base qualities are not recorded, but no much larger clone differs from it by a single base. Libraries were built with RT-PCR. Sequenced on an Illumina HiSeq 2500. The public sequencing data were trimmed at Q25 with fastp and processed into clonotypes with MiXCR by TCRdb, which kept only in-frame beta chains. Every CDR3 protein is listed once, alongside the most common genes and DNA of its rows. The sample records 500,000 to 700,000 distinct CDR3 sequences, around a quarter of which are singletons. The top ten constitute 2.5% to 3% of the sample. Between the V and J ends, shortened by 1 base and 2 bases respectively, the junction contains 11 bases. CDR1 is given as LGHDT and CDR2 as YNNKEL, both from the germline V gene (reference sequence). The CDR3 starts with the cysteine, ends with the phenylalanine, and has 16 residues. The sequence is cut down to CDR3 DNA, 48 bases in frame from base 1.

These data come from a study of response to subunit inactivated influenza vaccine (dated by TCRdb to the late 2010s). At the level of the whole study: Deep quantitative T cell receptor repertoire profiling was used in the study to track responses to a trivalent subunit inactivated influenza vaccine.

Findings and caveats that apply to the study as a whole: It was suggested by the authors that each seasonal influenza vaccination may recruit only a limited number of new T cells.

In addition, the sample was reused for a study of T cells expressing NK-cell markers. The second study, in turn, reports: TCR beta cDNA libraries were prepared using 5'RACE template switching, which introduced a universal primer site and unique molecular identifiers. TCR beta-chain repertoires were profiled in sorted CD3+CD56+NKG2C+, CD3+CD56+NKG2C- and CD3+CD56-NKG2C+ T-cell subsets from eight donors. Of the eight sequenced donors, seven were found to be HCMV-seropositive and one was found to be HCMV-seronegative. To restrict sorting to alphabetaTCR-expressing T cells, an anti-gammadeltaTCR antibody was added in several experiments. In several donors, the dominant CD3+CD56+NKG2C+ clonotypes were found to rank among the top 10 CD8+ clonotypes and to make up 1.0-7.0% of CD8+ T cells. Those dominant clonotypes were again the most abundant among CD3+CD56-NKG2C+ cells in a handful of donors, at roughly 25-60.1%. It remained unclear whether the expanded NKG2C-expressing T cell clones were specific for HCMV antigens. All eight donors whose samples were sequenced were randomly selected healthy volunteers, three of them men and five women. HCMV serostatus was determined by detecting HCMV-specific IgG in serum with a commercial ELISA kit. Peripheral blood mononuclear cells were isolated from blood by Ficoll density gradient centrifugation. Magnetic immunoseparation with Miltenyi isolation kits was used to isolate CD4+ and CD8+ T cells from PBMC. Synthesis of cDNA was primed from the TCR beta constant segment and was followed by two consecutive PCR amplification steps. The libraries were sequenced on Illumina HiSeq 2000/2500, MiSeq or NextSeq, producing 2 x 150 bp reads. Reads were demultiplexed and grouped by UMI with MIGEC, and clonotypes were assembled and quantified with MiTCR. To exclude erroneous sequences, any TCR cDNA sequence not supported by at least two reads was discarded. The tcR package was used for downstream repertoire analysis, and clonotypes were matched across fractions by CDR3 nucleotide sequence plus V segment. VDJmatch was used to annotate antigen specificity against VDJdb, with one amino acid substitution allowed in CDR3.

The V and J genes are TRBV3-1 and TRBJ2-2; the D gene assignment is perhaps TRBD1 or TRBD2, with each matching 5 bases. The receptor's source is a man aged 50 to 59 who received an inactivated influenza vaccine. Donor details come from another sample of the same person, matched by shared clones. Sequences were derived from CD4+ T cells sorted from PBMCs, sampled 11 to 12 days after vaccination. The CDR3: CASSQAGAANTGELFF. In nucleotide form, the sequence is TGTGCCAGCAGCCAAGCCGGGGCTGCCAACACCGGGGAGCTGTTTTTT.